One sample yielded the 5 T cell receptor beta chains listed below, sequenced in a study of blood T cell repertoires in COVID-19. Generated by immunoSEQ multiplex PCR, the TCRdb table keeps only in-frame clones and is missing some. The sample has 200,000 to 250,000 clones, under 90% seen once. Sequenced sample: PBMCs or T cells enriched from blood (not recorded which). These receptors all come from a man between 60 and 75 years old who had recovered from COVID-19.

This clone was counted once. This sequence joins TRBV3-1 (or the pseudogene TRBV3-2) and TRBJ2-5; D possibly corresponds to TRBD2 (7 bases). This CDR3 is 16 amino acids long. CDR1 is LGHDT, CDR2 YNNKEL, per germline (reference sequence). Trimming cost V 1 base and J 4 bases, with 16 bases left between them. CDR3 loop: CASSQVPGGGGETQYF. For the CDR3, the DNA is TGTGCCAGCAGCCAAGTTCCGGGGGGCGGCGGAGAGACCCAGTACTTC.

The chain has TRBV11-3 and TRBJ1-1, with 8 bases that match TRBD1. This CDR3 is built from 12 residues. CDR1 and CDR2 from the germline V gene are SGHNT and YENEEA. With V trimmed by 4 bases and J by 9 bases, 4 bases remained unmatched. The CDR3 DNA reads TGTGCCAGCAGCTCGGACAGGGTGAAAGCTTTCTTT. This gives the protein CASSSDRVKAFF.

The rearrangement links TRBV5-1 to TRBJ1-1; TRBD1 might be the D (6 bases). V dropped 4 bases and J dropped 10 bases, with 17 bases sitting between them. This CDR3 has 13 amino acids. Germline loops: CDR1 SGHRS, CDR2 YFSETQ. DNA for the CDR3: TGCGCCAGCAGCGGCAAGGGGGATGCCGCAGCTTTCTTT. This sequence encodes CASSGKGDAAAFF. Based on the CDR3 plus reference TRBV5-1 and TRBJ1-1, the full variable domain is KAGVTQTPRYLIKTRGQQVTLSCSPISGHRSVSWYQQTPGQGLQFLFEYFSETQRNKGNFPGRFSGRQFSNSRSEMNVSTLELGDSALYLCASSGKGDAAAFFGQGTRLTVV.

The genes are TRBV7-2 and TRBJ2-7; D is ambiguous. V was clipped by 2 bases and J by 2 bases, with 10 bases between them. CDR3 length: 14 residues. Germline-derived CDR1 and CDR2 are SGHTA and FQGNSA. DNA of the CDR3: TGTGCCAGCAGCTTACCCCTAGACCCCTACGAGCAGTACTTC. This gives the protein CASSLPLDPYEQYF. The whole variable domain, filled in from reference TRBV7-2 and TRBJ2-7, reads GAGVSQSPSNKVTEKGKDVELRCDPISGHTALYWYRQSLGQGLEFLIYFQGNSAPDKSGLPSDRFSAERTGGSVSTLTIQRTQQEDSAVYLCASSLPLDPYEQYFGPGTRLTVT.

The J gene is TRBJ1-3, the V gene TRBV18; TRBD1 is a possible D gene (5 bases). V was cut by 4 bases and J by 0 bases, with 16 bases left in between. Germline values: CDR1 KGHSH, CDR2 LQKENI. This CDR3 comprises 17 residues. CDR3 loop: CASSLRQLTNSGNTIYF. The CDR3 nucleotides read TGTGCCAGCTCACTACGACAGCTAACAAACTCTGGAAACACCATATATTTT.